Below, 13 T cell receptor beta chains from the same sample are listed, as sequenced in a study of blood T cell repertoires in COVID-19. Profiling relied on immunoSEQ multiplex PCR, and the TCRdb table lists in-frame clones only, not all of them. The repertoire includes about 250,000 clones, over 85% of them detected once, and roughly 4% sits in the top ten. The sequenced sample was PBMCs or T cells enriched from blood (not recorded which). Every receptor here comes from a woman younger than 45 with acute COVID-19.

The V and J genes are TRBV10-3 and TRBJ2-7, with 9 bases fitting TRBD2. Trimming cost V 4 bases and J 1 base; bases outside gene matches: 8. Germline CDR1 reads ENHRY; CDR2 reads SYGVKD. The CDR3 consists of 16 residues. The CDR3 DNA is TGTGCCATCAGTGGGCCCAGCGGGGGGCGGTCCTACGAGCAGTACTTC. It encodes CAISGPSGGRSYEQYF.

The rearrangement links TRBV24-1 to TRBJ2-2, with 14 nucleotides matching TRBD2. The V and J ends lost 4 bases and 7 bases, in that order; junction bases with no gene match: 10. Germline loops: CDR1 KGHDR, CDR2 SFDVKD. There are 18 residues in the CDR3. In DNA form, the CDR3 reads TGTGCCACCAGTGACCGTGGACTAGCGGGGGGCAGGGGCGGGGAGCTGTTTTTT. It translates to CATSDRGLAGGRGGELFF.

This clone has only one observation. This sequence joins TRBV5-1 and TRBJ1-1, with 8 positions matching TRBD1. With V trimmed by 4 bases and J by 5 bases, 7 bases remained unmatched. There are 14 residues in the CDR3. Germline CDR1 and CDR2: SGHRS and YFSETQ. This chain's CDR3 is CASSNQGARTEAFF. The DNA of the CDR3 is TGCGCCAGCAGCAACCAGGGGGCTCGGACTGAAGCTTTCTTT. Full variable domain (remainder filled in from reference TRBV5-1 and TRBJ1-1): KAGVTQTPRYLIKTRGQQVTLSCSPISGHRSVSWYQQTPGQGLQFLFEYFSETQRNKGNFPGRFSGRQFSNSRSEMNVSTLELGDSALYLCASSNQGARTEAFFGQGTRLTVV.

The chain recombines TRBV6-5 with TRBJ2-7; TRBD2 agrees at 7 bases. This CDR3 is 14 amino acids long. The germline gives CDR1 MNHEY, CDR2 SVGAGI. The ends lost 6 bases at V and 0 bases at J; junction bases unmatched: 5. CDR3 DNA: TGTGCCAGCAGCAGCGGGGCTAGCTCCTACGAGCAGTACTTC. Amino acids: CASSSGASSYEQYF.

This sequence joins TRBV4-1 and TRBJ2-7, with D possibly being TRBD2 (7 bases). Germline CDR1 and CDR2: MGHRA and YSYEKL. The ends were cut back, 5 bases at V and 1 base at J, with 15 bases in the middle. There are 15 residues in the CDR3. The CDR3 spells CASSAGGGGSYEQYF. Here the CDR3 DNA reads TGCGCCAGCAGCGCTGGGGGCGGGGGATCCTACGAGCAGTACTTC.

This clone showed up just once. J is TRBJ2-1 and V is TRBV27; D call uncertain. The CDR3 runs 13 residues. Germline CDR1 MNHEY, CDR2 SMNVEV (reference sequence). V was shortened by 0 bases and J by 5 bases, with 5 bases between the two germline ends. CDR3 amino acids: CASSLSGDNEQFF. The CDR3 nucleotides are TGTGCCAGCAGTTTATCCGGAGACAATGAGCAGTTCTTC.

The chain employs TRBV5-1 and TRBJ1-5; D might be TRBD1 (5 bases). The CDR3 has 15 amino acids. Germline V gene lookup returns CDR1 SGHRS and CDR2 YFSETQ. Trimming pared 4 bases from V and 4 bases from J, leaving 15 bases between. In nucleotides, the CDR3 is TGCGCCAGCAGCCCGTGGGGGGAGAAGAATCAGCCCCAGCATTTT. Translation gives CASSPWGEKNQPQHF. Variable domain in full (rest from reference TRBV5-1 and TRBJ1-5): KAGVTQTPRYLIKTRGQQVTLSCSPISGHRSVSWYQQTPGQGLQFLFEYFSETQRNKGNFPGRFSGRQFSNSRSEMNVSTLELGDSALYLCASSPWGEKNQPQHFGDGTRLSIL.

The chain carries TRBV5-1 and TRBJ1-3; 9 nucleotides match TRBD1. The V and J ends lost 0 bases and 3 bases, in that order; junction bases with no gene match: 4. Germline V gene lookup returns CDR1 SGHRS and CDR2 YFSETQ. CDR3 size: 16 residues. CDR3 DNA: TGCGCCAGCAGCTTGGAGGGACAGGGAAGTGGAAACACCATATATTTT. This sequence encodes CASSLEGQGSGNTIYF.

The chain is built from TRBV6-2 or TRBV6-3 and TRBJ2-7; D not certain. This CDR3 has 15 residues. The germline V gene has CDR1 MNHEY and CDR2 SVGEGT. Trimming removed 2 bases from V and 0 bases from J, with 11 bases in between. Here the CDR3 reads CASSYVSPSSYEQYF. The CDR3 DNA is TGTGCCAGCAGTTACGTCAGTCCTAGCTCCTACGAGCAGTACTTC.

V and J are TRBV18 and TRBJ1-6; 8 bases align to TRBD1. Germline values: CDR1 KGHSH, CDR2 LQKENI. Trimming cost V 4 bases and J 9 bases; bases outside gene matches: 5. This CDR3 has 14 amino acids. CDR3 bases: TGTGCCAGCTCACACGAAGACAGGGGTTCACCCCTCCACTTT. Amino acid sequence: CASSHEDRGSPLHF.

The chain couples TRBV19 to TRBJ2-7, with 12 bases lining up with TRBD2. The germline gives CDR1 LNHDA, CDR2 SQIVND (reference sequence). This CDR3 is 18 amino acids long. J was trimmed by 1 base and V by 5 bases; bases with no gene match: 12. The CDR3 DNA reads TGTGCCAGTAGTCAATCCGGGACTAGCGGGTTTGCGTCCTACGAGCAGTACTTC. Encoded protein: CASSQSGTSGFASYEQYF.

The chain carries TRBV29-1 and TRBJ1-3; 7 bases match TRBD1. The V gene end was trimmed by 5 bases and the J gene end by 0 bases; junction bases not matched to a gene: 10. CDR1 is SQVTM, CDR2 ANQGSEA, per germline. CDR3 length: 16 amino acids. CDR3 sequence reads: CSVLNRDRDSGNTIYF. CDR3 coding DNA: TGCAGCGTTCTGAACCGGGACAGAGACTCTGGAAACACCATATATTTT. Full variable domain (remainder filled in from reference TRBV29-1 and TRBJ1-3): SAVISQKPSRDICQRGTSLTIQCQVDSQVTMMFWYRQQPGQSLTLIATANQGSEATYESGFVIDKFPISRPNLTFSTLTVSNMSPEDSSIYLCSVLNRDRDSGNTIYFGEGSWLTVV.

The chain links TRBV4-3 to TRBJ2-2, with a tentative D call TRBD2 (6 bases). Trimming removed 6 bases from V and 4 bases from J, with 27 bases in between. CDR3 size: 19 residues. Germline V gene lookup returns CDR1 LGHNA and CDR2 YSLEER. In DNA form, the CDR3 reads TGCGCCAGCAGGGATAGTTCCGGGACTGCCGGTTTGGGCACCGGGGAGCTGTTTTTT. This gives the protein CASRDSSGTAGLGTGELFF.